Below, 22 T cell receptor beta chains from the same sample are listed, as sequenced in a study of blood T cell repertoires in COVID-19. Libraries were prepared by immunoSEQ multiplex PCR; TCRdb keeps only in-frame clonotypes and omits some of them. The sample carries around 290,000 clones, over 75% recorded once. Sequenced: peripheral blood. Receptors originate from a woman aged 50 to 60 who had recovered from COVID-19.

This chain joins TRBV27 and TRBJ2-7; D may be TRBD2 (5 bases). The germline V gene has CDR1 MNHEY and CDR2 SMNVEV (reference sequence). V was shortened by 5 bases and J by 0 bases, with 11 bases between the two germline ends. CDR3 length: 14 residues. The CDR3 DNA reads TGTGCCAGCAGTGCCGGACTTCCCTCCTACGAGCAGTACTTC. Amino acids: CASSAGLPSYEQYF.

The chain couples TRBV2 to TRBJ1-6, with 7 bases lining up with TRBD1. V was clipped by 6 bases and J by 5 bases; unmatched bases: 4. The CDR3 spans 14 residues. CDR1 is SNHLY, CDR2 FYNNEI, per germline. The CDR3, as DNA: TGTGCCAGCAGCCGGGGACAGAATAATTCACCCCTCCACTTT. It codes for CASSRGQNNSPLHF.

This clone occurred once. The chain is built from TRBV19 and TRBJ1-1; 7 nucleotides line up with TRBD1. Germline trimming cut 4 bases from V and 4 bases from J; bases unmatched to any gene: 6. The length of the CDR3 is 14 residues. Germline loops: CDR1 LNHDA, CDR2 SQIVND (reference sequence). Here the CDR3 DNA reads TGTGCCAGTAGTAAGGGACAGTTAAGCACTGAAGCTTTCTTT. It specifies CASSKGQLSTEAFF.

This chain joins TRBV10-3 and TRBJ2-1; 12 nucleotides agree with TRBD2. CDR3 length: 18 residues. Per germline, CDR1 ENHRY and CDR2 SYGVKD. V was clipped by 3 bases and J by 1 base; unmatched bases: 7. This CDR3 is CAISDSGLAGQSYNEQFF. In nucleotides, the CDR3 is TGTGCCATCAGTGATTCGGGACTAGCGGGCCAATCCTACAATGAGCAGTTCTTC.

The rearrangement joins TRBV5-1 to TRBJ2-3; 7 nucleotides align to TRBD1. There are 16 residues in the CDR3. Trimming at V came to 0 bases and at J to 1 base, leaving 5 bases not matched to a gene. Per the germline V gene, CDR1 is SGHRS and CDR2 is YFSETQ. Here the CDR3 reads CASSLAGDRGTDTQYF. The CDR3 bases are TGCGCCAGCAGCTTGGCCGGGGACAGAGGCACAGATACGCAGTATTTT.

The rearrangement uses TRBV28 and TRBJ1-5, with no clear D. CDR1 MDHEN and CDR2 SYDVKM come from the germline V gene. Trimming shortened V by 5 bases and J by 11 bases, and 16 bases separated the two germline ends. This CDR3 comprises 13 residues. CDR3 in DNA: TGTGCCAGCAGTCCCAGTCCCCATCGGGCCCAGCATTTT. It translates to CASSPSPHRAQHF.

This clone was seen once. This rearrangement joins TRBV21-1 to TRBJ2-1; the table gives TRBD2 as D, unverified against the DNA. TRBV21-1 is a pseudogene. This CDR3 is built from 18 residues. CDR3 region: CASSKGKILAGGGYEQFF. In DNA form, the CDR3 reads TGTGCCAGCAGCAAAGGGAAGATACTAGCGGGAGGAGGGTATGAGCAGTTCTTC.

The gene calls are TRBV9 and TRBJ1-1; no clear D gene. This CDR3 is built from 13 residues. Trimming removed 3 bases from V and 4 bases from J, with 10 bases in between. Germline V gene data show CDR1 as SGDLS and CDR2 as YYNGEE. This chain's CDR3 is CASSEIEATEAFF. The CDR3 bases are TGTGCCAGCAGCGAGATCGAGGCCACTGAAGCTTTCTTT.

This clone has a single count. CDR3 sequence: CASSSGLADEQYF. CDR3 sequence (DNA): TGTGCCAGCAGCTCAGGACTAGCCGACGAGCAGTACTTC. The chain combines TRBV7-8 with TRBJ2-7, with 8 bases matching TRBD2. CDR1 SGHVS and CDR2 FQNEAQ come from the germline V gene. CDR3 length: 13 residues. Trimming took 4 bases from V and 5 from J; bases not matched to a gene: 4.

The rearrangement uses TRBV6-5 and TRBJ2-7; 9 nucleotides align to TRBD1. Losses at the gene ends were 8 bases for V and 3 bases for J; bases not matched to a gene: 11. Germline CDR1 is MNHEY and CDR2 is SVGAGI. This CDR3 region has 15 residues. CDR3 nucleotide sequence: TGTGCCAGCGGAGGGGGGACAGGGCTAATCTACGAGCAGTACTTC. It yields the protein CASGGGTGLIYEQYF.

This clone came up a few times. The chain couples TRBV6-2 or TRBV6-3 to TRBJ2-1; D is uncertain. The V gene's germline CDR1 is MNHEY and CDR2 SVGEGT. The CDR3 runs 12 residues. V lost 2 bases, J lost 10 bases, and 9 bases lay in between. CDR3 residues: CASSYDRWEQFF. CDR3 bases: TGTGCCAGCAGTTACGATAGATGGGAGCAGTTCTTC.

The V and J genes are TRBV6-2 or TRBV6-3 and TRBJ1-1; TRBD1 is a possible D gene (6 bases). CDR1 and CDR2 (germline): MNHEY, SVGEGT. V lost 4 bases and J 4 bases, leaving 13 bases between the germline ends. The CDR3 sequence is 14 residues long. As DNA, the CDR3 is TGTGCCAGCAGTTCTACGGGACAAGTCACTGAAGCTTTCTTT. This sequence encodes CASSSTGQVTEAFF.

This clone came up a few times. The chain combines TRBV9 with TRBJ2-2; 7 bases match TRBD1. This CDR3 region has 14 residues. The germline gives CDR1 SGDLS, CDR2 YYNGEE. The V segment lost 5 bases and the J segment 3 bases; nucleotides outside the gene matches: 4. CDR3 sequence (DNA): TGTGCCAGCAGATCCGGGACAGACACCGGGGAGCTGTTTTTT. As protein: CASRSGTDTGELFF. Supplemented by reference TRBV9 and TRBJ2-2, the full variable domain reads DSGVTQTPKHLITATGQRVTLRCSPRSGDLSVYWYQQSLDQGLQFLIQYYNGEERAKGNILERFSAQQFPDLHSELNLSSLELGDSALYFCASRSGTDTGELFFGEGSRLTVL.

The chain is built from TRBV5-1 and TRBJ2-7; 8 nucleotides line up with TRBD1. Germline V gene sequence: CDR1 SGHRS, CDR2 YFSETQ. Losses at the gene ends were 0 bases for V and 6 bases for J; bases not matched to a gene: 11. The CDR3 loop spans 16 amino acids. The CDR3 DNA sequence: TGCGCCAGCAGCTTGGGCGGACAGGGCGTCGGAGGCGAGCAGTACTTC. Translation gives CASSLGGQGVGGEQYF.

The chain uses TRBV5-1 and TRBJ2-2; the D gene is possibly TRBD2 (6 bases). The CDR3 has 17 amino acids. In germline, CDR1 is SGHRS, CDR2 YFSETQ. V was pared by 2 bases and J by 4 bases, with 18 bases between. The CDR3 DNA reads TGCGCCAGCAGCTTAGAGCGGCCGGGAGCGGGCACCGGGGAGCTGTTTTTT. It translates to CASSLERPGAGTGELFF.

CDR3 DNA: TGTGCCACCCGGGCTGGGGCTAGCGGGAGTGATGAGCAGTTCTTC. This codes for CATRAGASGSDEQFF. The chain joins TRBV6-5 to TRBJ2-1; 10 nucleotides agree with TRBD2. Trimming at V came to 10 bases and at J to 8 bases, leaving 14 bases not matched to a gene. The CDR3 totals 15 residues. CDR1 is MNHEY, CDR2 SVGAGI, per germline.

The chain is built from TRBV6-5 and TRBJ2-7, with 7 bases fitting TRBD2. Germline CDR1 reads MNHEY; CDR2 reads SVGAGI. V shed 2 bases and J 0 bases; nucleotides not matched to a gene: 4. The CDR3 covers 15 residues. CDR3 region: CASSYPASGSYEQYF. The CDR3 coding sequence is TGTGCCAGCAGTTACCCGGCTAGCGGCTCCTACGAGCAGTACTTC.

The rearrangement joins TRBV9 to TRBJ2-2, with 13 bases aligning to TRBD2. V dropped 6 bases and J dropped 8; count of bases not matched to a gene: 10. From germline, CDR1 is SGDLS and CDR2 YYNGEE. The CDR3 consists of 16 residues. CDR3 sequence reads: CASMTGTSGNRGELFF. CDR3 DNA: TGTGCCAGCATGACTGGGACTAGCGGGAACAGAGGGGAGCTGTTTTTT.

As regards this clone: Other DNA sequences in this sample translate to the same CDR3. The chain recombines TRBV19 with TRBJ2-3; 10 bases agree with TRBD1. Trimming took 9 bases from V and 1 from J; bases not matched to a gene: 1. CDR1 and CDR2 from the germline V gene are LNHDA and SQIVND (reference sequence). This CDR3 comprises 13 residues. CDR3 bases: TGTGCCAGCGGGACAGGGGGCACAGATACGCAGTATTTT. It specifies CASGTGGTDTQYF.

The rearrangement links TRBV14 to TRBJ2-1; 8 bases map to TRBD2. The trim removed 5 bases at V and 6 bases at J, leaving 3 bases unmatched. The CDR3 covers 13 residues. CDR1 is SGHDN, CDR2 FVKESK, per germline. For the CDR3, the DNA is TGTGCCAGCAGCAAACTAGCGGTCAATGAGCAGTTCTTC. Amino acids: CASSKLAVNEQFF.

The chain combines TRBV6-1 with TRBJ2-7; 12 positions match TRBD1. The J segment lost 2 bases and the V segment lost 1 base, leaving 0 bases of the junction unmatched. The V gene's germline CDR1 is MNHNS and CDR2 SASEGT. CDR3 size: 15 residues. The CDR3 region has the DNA TGTGCCAGCAGTGAAGGGGACAGGGGGCCCTACGAGCAGTACTTC. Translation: CASSEGDRGPYEQYF.

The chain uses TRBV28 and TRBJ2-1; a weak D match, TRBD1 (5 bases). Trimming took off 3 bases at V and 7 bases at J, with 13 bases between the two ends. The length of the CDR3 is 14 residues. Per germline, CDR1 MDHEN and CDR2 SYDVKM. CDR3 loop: CASSLSGFRNEQFF. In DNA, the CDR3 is TGTGCCAGCAGTTTGTCAGGGTTCCGGAATGAGCAGTTCTTC.